This passage covers 13 T cell receptor beta chains from one sample sequenced in a study of long-term antiretroviral therapy in people with HIV. The libraries were made with immunoSEQ v3.0 at survey level. TCRdb keeps only in-frame clones here, not all; method: immunoSEQ multiplex PCR. Altogether approximately 33,000 clones are present, around four fifths being singletons, with the ten largest covering 7.9%. Sample: unsorted PBMCs, taken 0.4 years before starting antiretroviral therapy. The receptor source for this set is a man in his late teens or twenties with HIV.

The count of this clone is one. V gene TRBV30 combines with J gene TRBJ1-1, with D possibly TRBD1 on 6 matching bases. The CDR3 is 14 residues long. Germline V lookup: CDR1 GTSNPN, CDR2 SVGIG (reference sequence). The V end lost 0 bases, the J end lost 4 bases, and 12 bases lay between the germline ends. In DNA, the CDR3 is TGTGCCTGGAGTGTAAGGTTACAGGGCACTGAAGCTTTCTTT. Amino acids: CAWSVRLQGTEAFF.

The chain carries TRBV5-6 and TRBJ2-1; 7 nucleotides align to TRBD2. The CDR3 extends over 16 amino acids. Germline V gene data show CDR1 as SGHDT and CDR2 as YYEEEE. V gave up 2 bases and J gave up 1 base; unmatched junction bases: 6. The CDR3 loop reads CASSFRVGGSYNEQFF. As DNA, the CDR3 is TGTGCCAGCAGCTTTCGGGTGGGGGGGTCCTACAATGAGCAGTTCTTC.

The chain is built from TRBV7-2 and TRBJ2-7, with D perhaps matching TRBD1 or TRBD2 (5 bases each). Germline V gene sequence: CDR1 SGHTA, CDR2 FQGNSA. This CDR3 has 13 amino acids. V was clipped by 4 bases and J by 2 bases, with 9 bases between them. CDR3 sequence (DNA): TGTGCCAGCAGCTCGGGACGGGCCTACGAGCAGTACTTC. Translation gives CASSSGRAYEQYF.

The rearrangement links TRBV9 to TRBJ1-2; 8 bases match TRBD1. CDR1 and CDR2 (germline): SGDLS, YYNGEE. The J segment lost 5 bases and the V segment lost 7 bases, leaving 13 bases of the junction unmatched. The CDR3 contains 15 residues. CDR3 in amino acids: CASYGTGQEGYGYTF. CDR3 DNA: TGTGCCAGCTATGGGACAGGCCAAGAGGGATATGGCTACACCTTC.

Written as DNA, the CDR3 is TGTGCCAGCAGTTACTCGGACAGCTCCTACAATGAGCAGTTCTTC. Its protein is CASSYSDSSYNEQFF. The J gene is TRBJ2-1, the V gene TRBV6-5; TRBD1 is a possible D gene (6 bases). Germline CDR1 reads MNHEY; CDR2 reads SVGAGI. This CDR3 spans 15 amino acids. Trimming pared 0 bases from V and 0 bases from J, leaving 6 bases between.

Here the CDR3 reads CASSYENTEAFF. Written as DNA, the CDR3 is TGTGCCAGCAGCTATGAGAACACTGAAGCTTTCTTT. The chain employs TRBV7-9 and TRBJ1-1; no definite D call. V lost 4 bases and J 1 base, leaving 4 bases between the germline ends. The CDR3 is 12 amino acids. The germline V gene encodes CDR1 SEHNR and CDR2 FQNEAQ (reference sequence).

DNA for the CDR3: TGTGCCAGTACGGGACTAGCGGGAGGGAATGAGCAGTTCTTC. Translation gives CASTGLAGGNEQFF. The V call is TRBV7-9, the J call TRBJ2-1; 16 positions match TRBD2. This CDR3 comprises 14 residues. The germline gives CDR1 SEHNR, CDR2 FQNEAQ (reference sequence). The ends lost 9 bases at V and 7 bases at J; junction bases unmatched: 3.

There are a few counts of this clone. The V gene is TRBV19, the J gene TRBJ1-5; 7 nucleotides align to TRBD1. This CDR3 contains 15 residues. J was trimmed by 6 bases and V by 0 bases; bases with no gene match: 5. Germline CDR1 reads LNHDA; CDR2 reads SQIVND (reference sequence). CDR3 bases: TGTGCCAGTAGTATAGAGGGCTCAGGGGGTCAGCCCCAGCATTTT. Translated, it gives CASSIEGSGGQPQHF.

V usage is TRBV5-1 and J usage is TRBJ1-6; 9 bases align to TRBD1. CDR1 is SGHRS and CDR2 is YFSETQ in the germline V gene. The CDR3 covers 12 residues. The V segment lost 9 bases and the J segment 9 bases; nucleotides outside the gene matches: 4. CDR3 region: CATGTGSSPLHF. CDR3 nucleotides: TGCGCCACTGGGACAGGGAGTTCACCCCTCCACTTT.

The J gene is TRBJ2-4, the V gene TRBV29-1; no reliable D call. This CDR3 contains 12 residues. Germline CDR1 is SQVTM and CDR2 is ANQGSEA. Trimming stripped 7 bases from V and 4 bases from J, with 11 bases between. CDR3 DNA: TGCAGCGCCGCGGACCTTAAAAACATTCAGTACTTC. It yields the protein CSAADLKNIQYF.

J is TRBJ1-6 and V is TRBV9; D is uncertain. CDR3 size: 14 residues. V was shortened by 0 bases and J by 8 bases, with 9 bases between the two germline ends. CDR1 SGDLS and CDR2 YYNGEE come from the germline V gene. The DNA for the CDR3 is TGTGCCAGCAGCGTAGTGGGGTTCCATTCACCCCTCCACTTT. Translation gives CASSVVGFHSPLHF. Drawing the rest from reference TRBV9 and TRBJ1-6, the complete variable domain is DSGVTQTPKHLITATGQRVTLRCSPRSGDLSVYWYQQSLDQGLQFLIQYYNGEERAKGNILERFSAQQFPDLHSELNLSSLELGDSALYFCASSVVGFHSPLHFGNGTRLTVT.

CDR3 in amino acids: CASSPPLVNDKNIQYF. The CDR3 nucleotides are TGTGCCAGCTCACCACCGTTGGTTAACGACAAAAACATTCAGTACTTC. This rearrangement joins TRBV18 to TRBJ2-4; D gene unclear. The CDR3 is 16 residues long. Germline V CDR1 and CDR2: KGHSH, LQKENI. The V and J ends lost 0 bases and 3 bases respectively, with 12 bases between them.

The gene calls are TRBV6-1 and TRBJ1-5; D remains unclear. V was trimmed by 6 bases and J by 0 bases, leaving 9 bases between them. The CDR3 loop spans 14 amino acids. Germline lookup yields CDR1 MNHNS and CDR2 SASEGT. CDR3 in amino acids: CASRYRISNQPQHF. As DNA, the CDR3 is TGTGCCAGCAGGTACAGAATTAGCAATCAGCCCCAGCATTTT.